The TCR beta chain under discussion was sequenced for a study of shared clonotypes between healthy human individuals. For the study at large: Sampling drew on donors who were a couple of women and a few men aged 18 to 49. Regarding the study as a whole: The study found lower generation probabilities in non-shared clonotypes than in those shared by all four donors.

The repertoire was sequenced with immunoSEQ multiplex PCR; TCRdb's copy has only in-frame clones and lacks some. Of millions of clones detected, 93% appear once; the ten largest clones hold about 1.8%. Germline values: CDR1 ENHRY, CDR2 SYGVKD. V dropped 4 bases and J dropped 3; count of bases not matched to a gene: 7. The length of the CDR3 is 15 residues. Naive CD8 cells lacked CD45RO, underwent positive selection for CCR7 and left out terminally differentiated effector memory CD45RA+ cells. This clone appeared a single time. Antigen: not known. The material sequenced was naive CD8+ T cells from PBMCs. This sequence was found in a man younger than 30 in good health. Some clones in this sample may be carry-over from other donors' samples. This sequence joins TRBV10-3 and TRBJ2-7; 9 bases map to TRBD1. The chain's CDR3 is CAISGTGGSGYEQYF. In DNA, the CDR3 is TGTGCCATCAGTGGAACAGGGGGCTCCGGCTACGAGCAGTACTTC.